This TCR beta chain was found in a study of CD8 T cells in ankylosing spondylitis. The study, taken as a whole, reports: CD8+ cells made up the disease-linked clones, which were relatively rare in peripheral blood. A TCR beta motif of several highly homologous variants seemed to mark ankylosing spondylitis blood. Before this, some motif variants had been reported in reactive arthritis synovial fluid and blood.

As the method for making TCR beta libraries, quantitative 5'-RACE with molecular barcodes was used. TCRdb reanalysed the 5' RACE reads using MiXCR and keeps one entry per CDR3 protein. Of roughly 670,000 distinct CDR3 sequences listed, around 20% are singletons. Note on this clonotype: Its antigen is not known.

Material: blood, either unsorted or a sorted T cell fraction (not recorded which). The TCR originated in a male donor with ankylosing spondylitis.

CDR3 in DNA: TGTGCCAGCAGTGAAGGAAACTATGGCTACACCTTC. It encodes CASSEGNYGYTF. The chain is built from TRBV25-1 and TRBJ1-2; no definite D call. Germline CDR1 and CDR2: MGHDK and SYGVNS. V dropped 2 bases and J dropped 2 bases, with 3 bases sitting between them. The CDR3 extends over 12 amino acids.